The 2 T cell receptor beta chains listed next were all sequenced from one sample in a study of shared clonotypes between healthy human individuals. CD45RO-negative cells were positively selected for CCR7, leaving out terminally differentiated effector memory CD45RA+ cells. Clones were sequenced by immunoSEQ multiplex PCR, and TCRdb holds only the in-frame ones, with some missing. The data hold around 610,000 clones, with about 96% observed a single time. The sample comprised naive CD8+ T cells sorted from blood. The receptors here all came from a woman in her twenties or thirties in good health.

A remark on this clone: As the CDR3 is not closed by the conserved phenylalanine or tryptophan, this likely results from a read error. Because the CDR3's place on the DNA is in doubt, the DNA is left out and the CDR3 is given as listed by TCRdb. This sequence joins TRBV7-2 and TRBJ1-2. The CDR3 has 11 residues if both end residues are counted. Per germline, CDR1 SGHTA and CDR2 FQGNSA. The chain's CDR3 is CASSPYRTDLL.

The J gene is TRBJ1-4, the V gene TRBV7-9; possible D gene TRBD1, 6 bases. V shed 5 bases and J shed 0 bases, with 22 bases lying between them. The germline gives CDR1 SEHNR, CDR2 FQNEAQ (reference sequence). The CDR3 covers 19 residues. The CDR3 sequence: CASSQTPGQLVATNEKLFF. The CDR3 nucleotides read TGTGCCAGCAGCCAAACCCCGGGACAACTAGTTGCAACTAATGAAAAACTGTTTTTT.